These 12 T cell receptor beta chains came from one sample sequenced in a study of T cells in Graves' hyperthyroidism and ophthalmopathy. RNA transcripts were the template for amplifying TCR beta CDR3 regions. The TCR CDR3 first-round RT-PCR relied on the HTBI primer set. One entry per CDR3 protein results from TCRdb running MiXCR on the multiplex PCR reads. This table has around 97,000 distinct CDR3 sequences, over 45% appearing once. The sample was blood. These receptors were collected from a man aged 40-49 years with Graves' hyperthyroidism.

The rearrangement links TRBV2 to TRBJ1-1, with D unresolved. The CDR3 runs to 14 residues. V shed 11 bases and J shed 7 bases, with 23 bases lying between them. CDR1 is SNHLY, CDR2 FYNNEI, per germline. Here the CDR3 reads CAHNRRRVYFEAFF. The CDR3 bases are TGTGCCCACAACCGCAGGAGGGTCTACTTTGAAGCTTTCTTT.

The rearrangement uses TRBV2 and TRBJ1-2, with D unresolved. Germline CDR1 reads SNHLY; CDR2 reads FYNNEI. The CDR3 runs 10 residues. Between the trimmed V and J ends, which lost 8 bases and 8 bases, there was a span of 9 bases. CDR3 loop: CASSGEGYTF. DNA of the CDR3: TGTGCCAGCTCCGGGGAGGGCTACACCTTC.

This clonotype was detected ten times or more. The rearrangement joins TRBV25-1 to TRBJ2-3; TRBD2 might be the D (6 bases). The V gene's germline CDR1 is MGHDK and CDR2 SYGVNS. V was shortened by 5 bases and J by 0 bases, with 12 bases between the two germline ends. This CDR3 contains 15 residues. The CDR3 loop is CASSNLAASTDTQYF. CDR3 coding DNA: TGTGCCAGCAGTAATTTAGCGGCTAGCACAGATACGCAGTATTTT.

J is TRBJ2-5 and V is TRBV15, with TRBD1 matching over 10 bases. Per germline, CDR1 LNHNV and CDR2 YYDKDF (reference sequence). With 2 bases clipped from V and 5 bases from J, the junction kept 5 bases outside the gene matches. The CDR3 totals 15 residues. CDR3 nucleotide sequence: TGTGCCACCAGCAGATCGACGACAGGGGGCGAGACCCAGTACTTC. Encoded protein: CATSRSTTGGETQYF.

The sample holds many counts of this clonotype. The CDR3 DNA is TGCAGTGCCCAGGGACTAGCGGGAGGGCGGCCGTTCTTC. Translating gives CSAQGLAGGRPFF. The rearrangement links TRBV20-1 to TRBJ2-1, with 16 positions matching TRBD2. The germline V gene has CDR1 DFQATT and CDR2 SNEGSKA (reference sequence). The V gene end was trimmed by 6 bases and the J gene end by 15 bases; junction bases not matched to a gene: 8. This CDR3 region has 13 residues.

This chain links TRBV6-5 with TRBJ2-6; 10 nucleotides match TRBD1. Trimming took 5 bases from V and 2 from J; bases not matched to a gene: 6. CDR3 size: 17 residues. CDR1 and CDR2 (germline): MNHEY, SVGAGI. The CDR3, as DNA: TGTGCCAGCAGTCCGACAGGGGGCTATGCTGGGGCCAACGTCCTGACTTTC. Amino acids: CASSPTGGYAGANVLTF.

This clonotype was seen many times. This rearrangement joins TRBV7-2 to TRBJ2-1; 7 nucleotides agree with TRBD1. This CDR3 has 14 amino acids. V dropped 5 bases and J dropped 5; count of bases not matched to a gene: 6. Germline lookup yields CDR1 SGHTA and CDR2 FQGNSA. CDR3 region: CASSPRTGNNEQFF. The DNA for the CDR3 is TGTGCCAGCAGCCCCCGGACAGGCAACAATGAGCAGTTCTTC. Supplemented by reference TRBV7-2 and TRBJ2-1, the full variable domain reads GAGVSQSPSNKVTEKGKDVELRCDPISGHTALYWYRQSLGQGLEFLIYFQGNSAPDKSGLPSDRFSAERTGGSVSTLTIQRTQQEDSAVYLCASSPRTGNNEQFFGPGTRLTVL.

Note on this clonotype: A much larger clone sits a single nucleotide away, making a read error possible. The rearrangement links TRBV12-1 to TRBJ2-1; the table's D call TRBD2 went unverified against the DNA. TRBV12-1 is labeled a pseudogene. The CDR3 has 15 residues. The CDR3: CASSSSGPIRSEQFF. Written as DNA, the CDR3 is TGTGCCAGCAGCTCCTCGGGGCCCATCAGGAGTGAGCAGTTCTTC.

This clonotype was counted a few times. This chain links TRBV18 with TRBJ1-4; D call uncertain. CDR3 length: 12 residues. V lost 4 bases and J 6 bases, leaving 6 bases between the germline ends. The germline V gene encodes CDR1 KGHSH and CDR2 LQKENI. The CDR3 region is CASSRNHEKLFF. The CDR3 DNA reads TGTGCCAGCTCACGGAACCATGAAAAACTGTTTTTT.

This clonotype was seen more than once but under ten times. The V and J genes are TRBV12-3 or TRBV12-4 and TRBJ2-6; TRBD2 aligns across 11 bases. J lost 0 bases, V lost 4 bases, and 5 bases had no gene match. The CDR3 totals 18 residues. CDR3 amino acids: CASSSRLAGNSGANVLTF. DNA for the CDR3: TGTGCCAGCAGTTCCCGACTAGCGGGGAACTCTGGGGCCAACGTCCTGACTTTC.

V gene TRBV24-1 combines with J gene TRBJ1-5, with unresolved D. Germline V gene sequence: CDR1 KGHDR, CDR2 SFDVKD. The CDR3 is 19 amino acids. Trimming shortened V by 4 bases and J by 5 bases, and 26 bases separated the two germline ends. The CDR3 sequence is CATSEKKKDPRSPDQPQHF. CDR3 nucleotide sequence: TGTGCCACCAGTGAAAAAAAAAAAGACCCCAGAAGTCCTGATCAGCCCCAGCATTTT.

This clonotype was counted at least ten times. V and J are TRBV28 and TRBJ1-5, with D unresolved. The CDR3 is made up of 15 amino acids. CDR1 is MDHEN, CDR2 SYDVKM, per germline. V lost 5 bases and J 1 base, leaving 12 bases between the germline ends. The CDR3 protein is CASSPSQGSNQPQHF. In nucleotides, the CDR3 is TGTGCCAGCAGTCCTTCGCAAGGGAGCAATCAGCCCCAGCATTTT.